Below, one TCR beta chain is given with its context. Germline V CDR1 and CDR2: SGDLS, YYNGEE. The CDR3 contains 14 residues. V lost 0 bases, J lost 9 bases, and 10 bases lay in between. Assay: immunoSEQ multiplex PCR; the TCRdb copy retains only in-frame clones and omits some. The table includes around 300,000 clones, about 88% detected once. Treatment given: some 20 received Ad26.COV2.S at low or high dose, single or two shots; 5 received placebo; per-sample allocation not given. Sampling occurred on day 63 after the first vaccine or placebo injection. The sample is drawn from a study of Ad26.COV2.S vaccination and SARS-CoV-2 variants. Study details: The donor belonged to the COV1001 Ad26.COV2.S trial arm. Donor got 5x10^10 or 1x10^11 viral particles of Ad26.COV2.S.

The specimen comprised peripheral blood, sampled in a trial of Ad26.COV2.S vaccine versus placebo. The TCR comes from a person between 18 and 60 years old who received the Ad26.COV2.S COVID-19 vaccine or a placebo. V gene TRBV9 combines with J gene TRBJ1-6; a possible D gene is TRBD1 (5 bases). The CDR3 protein is CASSVVGDGSPLHF. Here the CDR3 DNA reads TGTGCCAGCAGCGTAGTAGGGGATGGTTCACCCCTCCACTTT.